The 14 T cell receptor beta chains below come from one sample, sequenced in a study of cytomegalovirus exposure and HLA in healthy donors. Use of 60 Vbeta and 13 Jbeta primers characterized the PCR. Sequencing was performed with immunoSEQ multiplex PCR; in TCRdb, only in-frame clones are kept and a portion is missing. The sample lists over 150,000 clones, over 65% occurring once. Material for sequencing was PBMCs. The receptors derive from a woman aged 40 to 55 in good health and CMV-seronegative.

This clone occurred a few times. The V call is TRBV13, the J call TRBJ2-3; 9 bases are a match to TRBD1. Germline values: CDR1 PRHDT, CDR2 FYEKMQ (reference sequence). V shed 4 bases, J shed 5 bases, and the junction held 4 bases outside the gene matches. The CDR3 loop spans 14 amino acids. The CDR3 nucleotides are TGTGCCAGCAGCTCCGGGACAGGGCAAGATACGCAGTATTTT. Its translation is CASSSGTGQDTQYF.

The rearrangement joins TRBV27 to TRBJ2-5; 8 bases fit TRBD2. Trimming cost V 3 bases and J 7 bases; bases outside gene matches: 4. The CDR3 sequence is 13 residues long. Germline values: CDR1 MNHEY, CDR2 SMNVEV (reference sequence). The CDR3 DNA reads as TGTGCCAGCAGTTTGGGGCGGGGGGCGACCCAGTACTTC. This gives the protein CASSLGRGATQYF.

The rearrangement joins TRBV10-3 to TRBJ2-1; TRBD1 aligns across 9 bases. V lost 6 bases and J lost 3; bases outside the gene matches: 3. Germline V lookup: CDR1 ENHRY, CDR2 SYGVKD. The length of the CDR3 is 14 residues. CDR3 loop: CAISTGGDYNEQFF. In nucleotides, the CDR3 is TGTGCCATCAGCACAGGGGGCGACTACAATGAGCAGTTCTTC.

This clone was picked up a small number of times. The V and J genes are TRBV11-2 and TRBJ2-7; D gene ambiguous. Per germline, CDR1 SGHAT and CDR2 FQNNGV. Trimming stripped 2 bases from V and 2 bases from J, with 7 bases between. CDR3 length equals 13 residues. The CDR3 sequence: CASSLQSAYEQYF. The CDR3 coding sequence is TGTGCCAGCAGCTTACAATCGGCCTACGAGCAGTACTTC.

The V call is TRBV15, the J call TRBJ1-5, with a tentative D call TRBD1 (6 bases). CDR3 length equals 16 residues. Germline values: CDR1 LNHNV, CDR2 YYDKDF (reference sequence). With 2 bases removed from V and 1 base from J, the gap between germline ends came to 12 bases. CDR3 amino acids: CATSRPPQGSNQPQHF. DNA of the CDR3: TGTGCCACCAGCAGACCTCCCCAGGGGAGCAATCAGCCCCAGCATTTT.

This clone appeared a single time. The rearrangement links TRBV20-1 to TRBJ1-1; D gene ambiguous. The CDR3 consists of 10 residues. V was shortened by 2 bases and J by 5 bases, with 3 bases between the two germline ends. The germline V gene has CDR1 DFQATT and CDR2 SNEGSKA (reference sequence). In nucleotides, the CDR3 is TGCAGTGCTAGATCGACTGAAGCTTTCTTT. Residues: CSARSTEAFF.

This chain links TRBV2 with TRBJ1-5; possibly TRBD1 for D (6 bases). Germline CDR1 and CDR2: SNHLY and FYNNEI. Trimming left V 1 base short and J 9 bases short, with 16 bases between. The CDR3 is made up of 15 amino acids. The CDR3 spells CASSEGGGALRPQHF. CDR3 DNA: TGTGCCAGCAGTGAAGGAGGGGGGGCGTTGCGGCCCCAGCATTTT.

The J gene is TRBJ2-1, the V gene TRBV5-1; 11 bases map to TRBD2. The V gene's germline CDR1 is SGHRS and CDR2 YFSETQ. The CDR3 is 15 amino acids. V was clipped by 3 bases and J by 9 bases; unmatched bases: 8. The DNA of the CDR3 is TGCGCCAGCAGCTCTTCGCTGACTAGCGGGACTGAGCAGTTCTTC. Its protein product is CASSSSLTSGTEQFF.

The chain links TRBV7-2 to TRBJ2-1; D might be TRBD1 (6 bases). Trimming left V 1 base short and J 6 bases short, with 13 bases between. Germline values: CDR1 SGHTA, CDR2 FQGNSA. This CDR3 region has 15 residues. CDR3 loop: CASSLDRVGFNEQFF. Written as DNA, the CDR3 is TGTGCCAGCAGCTTAGACAGGGTGGGTTTCAATGAGCAGTTCTTC.

The V gene is TRBV6-5, the J gene TRBJ1-6; 9 bases align to TRBD1. The CDR3 extends over 15 amino acids. Germline CDR1 reads MNHEY; CDR2 reads SVGAGI. V lost 2 bases, J lost 10 bases, and 6 bases stayed unmatched. The CDR3 loop is CASSYETGGGSPLHF. CDR3 coding DNA: TGTGCCAGCAGTTACGAGACAGGGGGGGGGTCACCCCTCCACTTT.

This chain connects TRBV6-5 to TRBJ2-1, with D perhaps TRBD2 (5 bases). The germline V gene has CDR1 MNHEY and CDR2 SVGAGI. The CDR3 extends over 15 amino acids. The V end lost 2 bases, the J end lost 0 bases, and 8 bases lay between the germline ends. The CDR3 loop reads CASSYEGSSYNEQFF. The CDR3 DNA is TGTGCCAGCAGTTACGAGGGAAGCTCCTACAATGAGCAGTTCTTC.

The CDR3 loop reads CASSPGPDRGSYEQYF. The CDR3 coding sequence is TGCGCCAGCAGCCCCGGACCAGACAGGGGCTCCTACGAGCAGTACTTC. The chain recombines TRBV5-1 with TRBJ2-7; 8 bases agree with TRBD1. Germline CDR1 SGHRS, CDR2 YFSETQ. After removal of 4 bases from V and 0 bases from J, the junction contained 9 bases not matched to a gene. This CDR3 comprises 16 residues.

This chain links TRBV13 with TRBJ2-5; 7 nucleotides align to TRBD1. CDR1 and CDR2 from the germline V gene are PRHDT and FYEKMQ (reference sequence). This CDR3 contains 14 residues. V trimming: 5 bases; J trimming: 5 bases; junction bases outside the gene matches: 8. The CDR3 region has the DNA TGTGCCAGCAGCCCAGTGGGCAGGGGGGAGACCCAGTACTTC. Protein product: CASSPVGRGETQYF.

The gene calls are TRBV4-1 and TRBJ2-3, with 10 nucleotides matching TRBD1. V lost 4 bases and J lost 1; bases outside the gene matches: 8. This CDR3 comprises 17 residues. The germline gives CDR1 MGHRA, CDR2 YSYEKL. CDR3 amino acids: CASSPTGTGDGTDTQYF. DNA of the CDR3: TGCGCCAGCAGCCCGACCGGGACAGGGGACGGCACAGATACGCAGTATTTT.